These 27 T cell receptor beta chains originate from one sample sequenced in a study of T-cell memory formation after mild COVID-19. TCRdb fed the 5' RACE reads into MiXCR, producing one record per CDR3 protein. The sample lists roughly 600,000 distinct CDR3 sequences, about 20% occurring once. Source material: PBMCs or a T cell subset sorted from them (not recorded which). The receptors stem from an adult woman who had mild COVID-19 (a few samples of this study predate the infection). Cell type and time point are not known.

J is TRBJ1-1 and V is TRBV9; D may be TRBD1 (6 bases). V was pared by 0 bases and J by 4 bases, with 13 bases between. Germline assignment: CDR1 SGDLS and CDR2 YYNGEE. This CDR3 is built from 15 residues. The CDR3 loop reads CASSVGSGQITEAFF. CDR3 nucleotide sequence: TGTGCCAGCAGCGTAGGGTCAGGACAGATCACTGAAGCTTTCTTT.

This clonotype was counted between two and nine times. The chain employs TRBV11-2 and TRBJ2-1; the D gene could be TRBD1 or TRBD2 (5 bases each). CDR3 length: 14 amino acids. The germline gives CDR1 SGHAT, CDR2 FQNNGV. Deletions cut 1 base from V and 9 bases from J, with 13 bases between. CDR3 residues: CASSLVGPSGEQFF. The CDR3 DNA is TGTGCCAGCAGCTTAGTGGGACCGTCGGGTGAGCAGTTCTTC.

The chain combines TRBV24-1 with TRBJ2-3; D remains unclear. CDR3 size: 14 residues. With 6 bases removed from V and 1 base from J, the gap between germline ends came to 10 bases. Looked up from germline, CDR1 is KGHDR and CDR2 is SFDVKD. Here the CDR3 DNA reads TGTGCCACCAGTAGGGATTACGGCACAGATACGCAGTATTTT. This translates into CATSRDYGTDTQYF.

The CDR3 DNA reads TGTGCCAGCAGTTTAGGAGTAGGTACCTACGAGCAGTACTTC. This gives the protein CASSLGVGTYEQYF. V is TRBV12-3 or TRBV12-4 and J is TRBJ2-7; the D is unclear. Trimming took off 1 base at V and 2 bases at J, with 9 bases between the two ends. This CDR3 region has 14 residues.

A few counts support this clonotype. This chain connects TRBV5-1 to TRBJ1-4; possibly TRBD1 for D (5 bases). This CDR3 is 16 amino acids long. Germline CDR1 is SGHRS and CDR2 is YFSETQ. Between the trimmed V and J ends, which lost 0 bases and 8 bases, there was a span of 17 bases. The DNA of the CDR3 is TGCGCCAGCAGCTTGGCGTTGTCAGGGCCAGCCGAAAAACTGTTTTTT. Translating it yields CASSLALSGPAEKLFF.

This clonotype was counted a few times. The CDR3 DNA reads TGTGCCAGCAGCTTAGGGGCCCATACCGCCAATGAGCAGTTCTTC. It yields the protein CASSLGAHTANEQFF. The chain joins TRBV9 to TRBJ2-1; weak D call: TRBD1 (5 bases). CDR1 and CDR2 from the germline V gene are SGDLS and YYNGEE. The V gene lost 4 bases and the J gene lost 6 bases, with 17 bases spanning the gap. The CDR3 runs 15 residues.

This clonotype was counted ten times or more. V and J are TRBV4-1 and TRBJ2-3; 15 bases agree with TRBD2. Germline V gene data show CDR1 as MGHRA and CDR2 as YSYEKL. Trimming cost V 3 bases and J 0 bases; bases outside gene matches: 4. The CDR3 consists of 18 residues. Here the CDR3 DNA reads TGCGCCAGCAGCCAGGGGACTAGCGGGGGGTACAGCACAGATACGCAGTATTTT. Protein sequence: CASSQGTSGGYSTDTQYF.

This clonotype was found a few times. The V and J genes are TRBV4-3 and TRBJ2-7; a weak D match, TRBD2 (6 bases). CDR1 LGHNA and CDR2 YSLEER come from the germline V gene. The CDR3 consists of 17 residues. Trimming left V 1 base short and J 1 base short, with 17 bases between. CDR3 nucleotide sequence: TGCGCCAGCAGCCAAGTAACGTTACTAGCCTCATCCTACGAGCAGTACTTC. Encoded protein: CASSQVTLLASSYEQYF.

The chain is built from TRBV7-2 and TRBJ1-6; D is perhaps TRBD1 (6 bases). CDR3 length: 17 amino acids. Germline assignment: CDR1 SGHTA and CDR2 FQGNSA. V was cut by 1 base and J by 6 bases, with 16 bases left in between. Written as DNA, the CDR3 is TGTGCCAGCAGCTTAGGTGGTGGGGGCTACGGTAATTCACCCCTCCACTTT. Encoded protein: CASSLGGGGYGNSPLHF. Full variable domain (remainder filled in from reference TRBV7-2 and TRBJ1-6): GAGVSQSPSNKVTEKGKDVELRCDPISGHTALYWYRQSLGQGLEFLIYFQGNSAPDKSGLPSDRFSAERTGGSVSTLTIQRTQQEDSAVYLCASSLGGGGYGNSPLHFGNGTRLTVT.

The CDR3 spells CASSQDIVGTVNNEQFF. The CDR3 nucleotides read TGCGCCAGCAGCCAAGATATCGTAGGGACAGTAAACAATGAGCAGTTCTTC. The chain combines TRBV4-1 with TRBJ2-1; TRBD1 agrees at 7 bases. Trimming cost V 0 bases and J 5 bases; bases outside gene matches: 10. From germline, CDR1 is MGHRA and CDR2 YSYEKL. The CDR3 sequence is 17 residues long.

The V and J genes are TRBV20-1 and TRBJ2-7, with D hard to call. The germline V gene encodes CDR1 DFQATT and CDR2 SNEGSKA (reference sequence). This CDR3 is 15 amino acids long. Between the trimmed V and J ends, which lost 0 bases and 1 base, there was a span of 13 bases. CDR3 in DNA: TGCAGTGCTAGAGATCGATTGGGCAGATCCTACGAGCAGTACTTC. Amino acid sequence: CSARDRLGRSYEQYF.

This clonotype was picked up a small number of times. The chain employs TRBV12-3 or TRBV12-4 and TRBJ2-3, with 9 bases matching TRBD2. V lost 10 bases, J lost 4 bases, and 6 bases stayed unmatched. This CDR3 is built from 13 residues. The CDR3 here is CATRGGGADTQYF. The DNA for the CDR3 is TGTGCCACGAGGGGCGGGGGGGCAGATACGCAGTATTTT.

This clonotype appeared a few times. This chain connects TRBV29-1 to TRBJ1-1; maybe TRBD1 (5 bases). Trimming took off 6 bases at V and 1 base at J, with 9 bases between the two ends. Germline CDR1 and CDR2: SQVTM and ANQGSEA. The CDR3 loop spans 12 amino acids. CDR3 sequence (DNA): TGCAGCGTAGGGGACGCGAACACTGAAGCTTTCTTT. Protein product: CSVGDANTEAFF.

The V and J genes are TRBV4-1 and TRBJ1-3; D remains ambiguous. Germline V gene sequence: CDR1 MGHRA, CDR2 YSYEKL. CDR3 size: 14 residues. The V end lost 0 bases, the J end lost 1 base, and 4 bases lay between the germline ends. The CDR3 DNA reads TGCGCCAGCAGCCAAGATAGGTCTGGAAACACCATATATTTT. Its translation: CASSQDRSGNTIYF.

On this clonotype: This may arise from a read error, as a much more abundant clone is one base away. This chain links TRBV7-2 with TRBJ2-1; 8 bases map to TRBD2. The CDR3 contains 15 residues. Per the germline V gene, CDR1 is SGHTA and CDR2 is FQGNSA. The CDR3 nucleotides read TGTGCCAGCAGCCCAGGGGCGGGAGGAAACAATGAGCAGTTATTC. This codes for CASSPGAGGNNEQLF.

The CDR3 region is CATSDFLGRNEQFF. The CDR3 DNA is TGTGCCACCAGTGATTTTTTGGGGCGGAATGAGCAGTTCTTC. This chain joins TRBV24-1 and TRBJ2-1; TRBD1 is a possible D gene (5 bases). CDR3 size: 14 residues. Trimming left V 1 base short and J 7 bases short, with 10 bases between. The germline CDR1 and CDR2 sequences are KGHDR and SFDVKD.

This clonotype was observed at least ten times. V is TRBV12-3 or TRBV12-4 and J is TRBJ2-2; 8 bases are a match to TRBD2. There are 16 residues in the CDR3. The J segment lost 0 bases and the V segment lost 3 bases, leaving 3 bases of the junction unmatched. CDR3 residues: CASSFSAGANTGELFF. DNA of the CDR3: TGTGCCAGCAGTTTCTCAGCGGGGGCGAACACCGGGGAGCTGTTTTTT.

This clonotype showed up just a few times. This chain links TRBV5-1 with TRBJ1-2; perhaps TRBD1 as D (5 bases). Germline CDR1 is SGHRS and CDR2 is YFSETQ. Trimming stripped 5 bases from V and 6 bases from J, with 17 bases between. The CDR3 length is 14 residues. CDR3 sequence: CASSPPGQGHGYTF. CDR3 coding DNA: TGCGCCAGCAGTCCCCCAGGGCAGGGTCATGGCTACACCTTC.

This clonotype was detected a few times. The chain joins TRBV5-1 to TRBJ2-3; D gene ambiguous. V was cut by 0 bases and J by 2 bases, with 7 bases left in between. Per the germline V gene, CDR1 is SGHRS and CDR2 is YFSETQ. There are 14 residues in the CDR3. The CDR3 is CASSLGSLTDTQYF. The CDR3 coding sequence is TGCGCCAGCAGCTTGGGGTCACTCACAGATACGCAGTATTTT.

The CDR3: CSARDEGLSSYEQYF. CDR3 nucleotide sequence: TGCAGTGCTAGAGATGAGGGCCTCAGCTCCTACGAGCAGTACTTC. The chain couples TRBV20-1 to TRBJ2-7; maybe TRBD2 (5 bases). The CDR3 has 15 amino acids. Germline CDR1 DFQATT, CDR2 SNEGSKA (reference sequence). The V and J ends lost 0 bases and 0 bases respectively, with 12 bases between them.

This clonotype was counted between two and nine times. V is TRBV7-2 and J is TRBJ2-1; 8 positions match TRBD2. The CDR3 is 15 amino acids. Germline assignment: CDR1 SGHTA and CDR2 FQGNSA. Trimming took 5 bases from V and 4 from J; bases not matched to a gene: 7. CDR3 sequence: CASSPFAGGYNEQFF. In DNA form, the CDR3 reads TGTGCCAGCAGCCCATTTGCGGGAGGATACAATGAGCAGTTCTTC. Variable domain in full (rest from reference TRBV7-2 and TRBJ2-1): GAGVSQSPSNKVTEKGKDVELRCDPISGHTALYWYRQSLGQGLEFLIYFQGNSAPDKSGLPSDRFSAERTGGSVSTLTIQRTQQEDSAVYLCASSPFAGGYNEQFFGPGTRLTVL.

The chain carries TRBV10-2 and TRBJ2-1, with D perhaps being TRBD1 or TRBD2 (6 bases each). V was shortened by 8 bases and J by 10 bases, with 15 bases between the two germline ends. Germline loops: CDR1 WSHSY, CDR2 SAAADI. The CDR3 totals 12 residues. The CDR3: CASPNSGAEQFF. The CDR3 DNA sequence: TGCGCCAGCCCGAATTCGGGGGCCGAGCAGTTCTTC.

This clonotype occurred a few times. This chain joins TRBV5-6 and TRBJ2-3, with unresolved D. V was cut by 0 bases and J by 1 base, with 15 bases left in between. Germline V gene data show CDR1 as SGHDT and CDR2 as YYEEEE. This CDR3 has 17 amino acids. The CDR3 here is CASSLVMVAGGTDTQYF. CDR3 nucleotide sequence: TGTGCCAGCAGCTTGGTTATGGTGGCTGGTGGCACAGATACGCAGTATTTT.

This clonotype was seen a handful of times. The J gene is TRBJ1-2, the V gene TRBV20-1; no clear D gene. Germline CDR1 reads DFQATT; CDR2 reads SNEGSKA (reference sequence). V lost 0 bases and J 6 bases, leaving 5 bases between the germline ends. The CDR3 runs 11 residues. CDR3 nucleotides: TGCAGTGCTAGAGAGGCCCATGGCTACACCTTC. Translation: CSAREAHGYTF.

The rearrangement links TRBV20-1 to TRBJ1-2; D perhaps matches TRBD1 (5 bases). CDR1 and CDR2 (germline): DFQATT, SNEGSKA (reference sequence). V was clipped by 6 bases and J by 7 bases, with 15 bases between them. This CDR3 is 12 amino acids long. The CDR3 spells CSAPGLSPGYTF. The CDR3 DNA follows: TGCAGTGCCCCGGGACTCTCCCCTGGCTACACCTTC.

The chain uses TRBV5-1 and TRBJ2-7, with 8 bases identical to TRBD1. Germline V gene data show CDR1 as SGHRS and CDR2 as YFSETQ. The CDR3 is 15 amino acids. Trimming at V came to 4 bases and at J to 3 bases, leaving 9 bases not matched to a gene. CDR3 in amino acids: CASSPGTGPYYEQYF. The CDR3, as DNA: TGCGCCAGCAGCCCTGGGACAGGACCGTACTACGAGCAGTACTTC.

This clonotype was observed a handful of times. V gene TRBV7-3 combines with J gene TRBJ2-5; D call uncertain. Trimming removed 4 bases from V and 4 bases from J, with 10 bases in between. CDR3 size: 13 residues. The germline V gene encodes CDR1 SGHTA and CDR2 FQGTGA. The CDR3 reads CASSSTRTETQYF. The DNA for the CDR3 is TGTGCCAGCAGCTCGACCAGGACAGAGACCCAGTACTTC.